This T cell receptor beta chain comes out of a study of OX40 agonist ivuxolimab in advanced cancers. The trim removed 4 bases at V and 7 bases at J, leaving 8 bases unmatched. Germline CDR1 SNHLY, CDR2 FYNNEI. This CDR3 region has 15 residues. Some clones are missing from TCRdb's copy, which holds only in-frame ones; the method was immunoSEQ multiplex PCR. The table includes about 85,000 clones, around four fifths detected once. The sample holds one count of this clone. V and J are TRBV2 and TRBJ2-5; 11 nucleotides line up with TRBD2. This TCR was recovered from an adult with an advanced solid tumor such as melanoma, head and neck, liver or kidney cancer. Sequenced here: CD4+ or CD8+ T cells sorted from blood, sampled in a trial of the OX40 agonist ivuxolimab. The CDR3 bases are TGTGCCAGCAGTGCGGATAGCGGGGGGGTTGGGACCCAGTACTTC. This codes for CASSADSGGVGTQYF.